The clone carrying this T cell receptor beta chain appeared a few times. Deep-level assay runs were performed. Sequenced by immunoSEQ multiplex PCR; TCRdb stores in-frame clones only, minus some. The top ten clones hold 1.4% to 1.5% of a sample with about 1 million clones, about three quarters of them seen once. Germline lookup yields CDR1 MNHEY and CDR2 SVGAGI. The length of the CDR3 is 16 residues. Trimming removed 3 bases at V and 7 bases at J, with 22 bases between. The data are from a study of shared clonotypes between healthy human individuals. Study background: Used for every donor were three CD4 naive, three CD4 memory, two CD8 naive and one CD8 memory plate.

The sample comprised memory CD4+ T cells sorted from blood. As to subset: CD45RA-negative fraction. This TCR derives from a man between 18 and 35 years old in good health. The J gene is TRBJ2-7, the V gene TRBV6-5; a possible D gene is TRBD2 (6 bases). This chain's CDR3 is CASSYDAAGSYREQYF. CDR3 coding DNA: TGTGCCAGCAGTTATGATGCTGCGGGAAGTTATAGAGAGCAGTACTTC.